These 17 T cell receptor beta chains were all obtained from the same sample, sequenced in a study of cytomegalovirus exposure and HLA in healthy donors. The table came from immunoSEQ multiplex PCR; TCRdb's copy has only in-frame clones and leaves some out. Of about 280,000 clones listed, approximately 90% are singletons. The sample comprised PBMCs. The receptors come from a woman aged 18 to 35 in good health and CMV-seronegative.

Remarks on this clone: The sample carries other DNA sequences with the same CDR3. The chain has TRBV27 and TRBJ1-1; D ambiguous. This CDR3 region has 13 residues. With 2 bases removed from V and 1 base from J, the gap between germline ends came to 5 bases. Looked up from germline, CDR1 is MNHEY and CDR2 is SMNVEV (reference sequence). CDR3 sequence reads: CASSLSRNTEAFF. Here the CDR3 DNA reads TGTGCCAGCAGTTTAAGTAGGAACACTGAAGCTTTCTTT.

V usage is TRBV18 and J usage is TRBJ2-1; 11 bases match TRBD2. After removal of 3 bases from V and 6 bases from J, the junction contained 4 bases not matched to a gene. The CDR3 consists of 15 residues. CDR1 and CDR2 (germline): KGHSH, LQKENI. CDR3 sequence reads: CASSPRTSGPNEQFF. The CDR3 DNA reads as TGTGCCAGCTCACCTCGGACTAGCGGGCCCAATGAGCAGTTCTTC.

V usage is TRBV5-4 and J usage is TRBJ2-5; TRBD1 matches at 7 bases. The CDR3 covers 14 residues. Per the germline V gene, CDR1 is SGHNT and CDR2 is YYREEE (reference sequence). Germline trimming cut 4 bases from V and 0 bases from J; bases unmatched to any gene: 3. For the CDR3, the DNA is TGTGCCAGCAGCAAGGACAGGTACCAAGAGACCCAGTACTTC. It yields the protein CASSKDRYQETQYF.

V is TRBV7-8 and J is TRBJ2-5; D is possibly TRBD2 (5 bases). Trimming stripped 1 base from V and 5 bases from J, with 8 bases between. The CDR3 is 13 residues long. CDR1 and CDR2 (germline): SGHVS, FQNEAQ. CDR3 region: CASSLVTGETQYF. The CDR3 coding sequence is TGTGCCAGCAGCTTAGTAACGGGGGAGACCCAGTACTTC.

The gene calls are TRBV6-1 and TRBJ1-4, with D tentatively TRBD1 (5 bases). The CDR3 loop spans 15 amino acids. V lost 2 bases and J lost 2, with 9 bases in between. CDR1 and CDR2 from the germline V gene are MNHNS and SASEGT. The CDR3 DNA is TGTGCCAGCAGTGAACTGGGGGGGACTAATGAAAAACTGTTTTTT. This sequence encodes CASSELGGTNEKLFF.

The rearrangement links TRBV11-2 to TRBJ1-5; D call uncertain. The CDR3 runs 14 residues. Germline assignment: CDR1 SGHAT and CDR2 FQNNGV. V was shortened by 0 bases and J by 4 bases, with 7 bases between the two germline ends. The chain's CDR3 is CASSLDLLNQPQHF. The CDR3 bases are TGTGCCAGCAGCTTAGATCTACTAAATCAGCCCCAGCATTTT.

The chain has TRBV7-6 and TRBJ2-7; 8 bases are a match to TRBD2. Germline trimming cut 1 base from V and 1 base from J; bases unmatched to any gene: 3. CDR3 length: 15 amino acids. The germline CDR1 and CDR2 sequences are SGHVS and FNYEAQ. The CDR3 reads CASSLGREASYEQYF. CDR3 DNA: TGTGCCAGCAGCTTAGGGCGGGAGGCGTCCTACGAGCAGTACTTC.

CDR3 protein: CASSPPGTGGRDEQYF. CDR3 DNA: TGTGCCAGCAGTCCACCCGGGACAGGGGGCAGGGACGAGCAGTACTTC. This chain links TRBV28 with TRBJ2-7; 12 nucleotides align to TRBD1. CDR1 MDHEN and CDR2 SYDVKM come from the germline V gene. The CDR3 is 16 amino acids. V trimming: 5 bases; J trimming: 5 bases; junction bases outside the gene matches: 10.

The CDR3: CASSLQGEKLFF. The CDR3 nucleotides are TGCGCCAGCAGCTTGCAGGGGGAAAAACTGTTTTTT. This chain joins TRBV5-1 and TRBJ1-4; weak D call: TRBD1 (6 bases). The V gene lost 1 base and the J gene lost 8 bases, with 6 bases spanning the gap. Germline CDR1 SGHRS, CDR2 YFSETQ. This CDR3 spans 12 amino acids.

The rearrangement links TRBV20-1 to TRBJ1-1, with 7 bases identical to TRBD1. The CDR3 is 11 amino acids. Germline assignment: CDR1 DFQATT and CDR2 SNEGSKA (reference sequence). V lost 5 bases and J lost 4; bases outside the gene matches: 1. The DNA of the CDR3 is TGCAGTGCTCCAGGGGGCACTGAAGCTTTCTTT. It is translated as CSAPGGTEAFF.

This clone was counted a single time. V is TRBV10-1 and J is TRBJ2-7; 8 bases fit TRBD1. The junction had 2 bases not matched to a gene; V was cut back by 0 bases and J by 1 base. There are 15 residues in the CDR3. Germline V gives CDR1 WNHNN, CDR2 SYGVQD (reference sequence). CDR3 protein: CASSESGQASYEQYF. The CDR3 nucleotides read TGCGCCAGCAGTGAGTCGGGACAGGCATCCTACGAGCAGTACTTC.

This clone showed up just a few times. The CDR3 reads CASSRRGWSPLHF. DNA for the CDR3: TGTGCCAGCAGCCGTAGGGGATGGTCACCCCTCCACTTT. J is TRBJ1-6 and V is TRBV7-6; D is possibly TRBD1 (5 bases). The CDR3 is made up of 13 amino acids. V dropped 5 bases and J dropped 10 bases, with 12 bases sitting between them. Germline lookup yields CDR1 SGHVS and CDR2 FNYEAQ.

This chain connects TRBV7-9 to TRBJ1-2; D perhaps matches TRBD1 (6 bases). CDR3 size: 15 residues. Germline-derived CDR1 and CDR2 are SEHNR and FQNEAQ (reference sequence). V was pared by 0 bases and J by 7 bases, with 15 bases between. This CDR3 is CASSLANSGVGGYTF. As DNA, the CDR3 is TGTGCCAGCAGCTTAGCGAATTCAGGGGTCGGTGGCTACACCTTC.

The chain combines TRBV2 with TRBJ1-3, with 7 nucleotides matching TRBD1. CDR3 size: 17 residues. Germline V gene data show CDR1 as SNHLY and CDR2 as FYNNEI. Trimming took 4 bases from V and 7 from J; bases not matched to a gene: 16. DNA for the CDR3: TGTGCCAGCAGTGTCCCTACCCTCCCTGACAGGGACAACACCATATATTTT. Translating it yields CASSVPTLPDRDNTIYF. The variable domain in full, completed from reference TRBV2 and TRBJ1-3, reads EPEVTQTPSHQVTQMGQEVILRCVPISNHLYFYWYRQILGQKVEFLVSFYNNEISEKSEIFDDQFSVERPDGSNFTLKIRSTKLEDSAMYFCASSVPTLPDRDNTIYFGEGSWLTVV.

The chain employs TRBV6-1 and TRBJ1-5; D not certain. V shed 3 bases and J shed 9 bases, with 15 bases lying between them. Germline CDR1 MNHNS, CDR2 SASEGT. The CDR3 spans 14 residues. CDR3 sequence reads: CASSDGSLTGPQHF. CDR3 nucleotide sequence: TGTGCCAGCAGTGACGGTTCTTTAACGGGGCCCCAGCATTTT.

The chain links TRBV9 to TRBJ2-1, with 10 bases identical to TRBD1. The CDR3 is 16 residues long. Germline V CDR1 and CDR2: SGDLS, YYNGEE. Losses at the gene ends were 2 bases for V and 2 bases for J; bases not matched to a gene: 4. As DNA, the CDR3 is TGTGCCAGCAGCGTTAGGACAGGGGGGACCTACAATGAGCAGTTCTTC. It specifies CASSVRTGGTYNEQFF.

In its sample, this clone was seen once. The chain is built from TRBV10-3 and TRBJ2-7; TRBD2 aligns across 9 bases. V lost 5 bases, J lost 0 bases, and 11 bases stayed unmatched. The CDR3 loop spans 17 amino acids. Per germline, CDR1 ENHRY and CDR2 SYGVKD. CDR3 amino acids: CAISRLAAIGTSYEQYF. In DNA, the CDR3 is TGTGCCATCAGTCGACTAGCGGCCATAGGAACCTCCTACGAGCAGTACTTC.